This note documents a single T cell receptor (beta chain) sequence. TCRdb's copy holds only in-frame clones and misses some; the assay was immunoSEQ multiplex PCR. The sample yields some 150,000 clones, 88% seen once. CDR1 and CDR2 (germline): MNHNS, SASEGT. J gave up 3 bases and V 1 base, and 2 bases lay outside the gene matches. The CDR3 covers 15 residues. This sample stems from a study of T cell responses to AZD1222 COVID-19 vaccine. The clonotype was recovered from an adult who received the MenACWY meningococcal vaccine as a control. The material was peripheral blood, obtained 28 days after the second dose of the MenACWY control vaccine. The rearrangement links TRBV6-1 to TRBJ2-7; 11 bases map to TRBD1. The CDR3 DNA reads TGTGCCAGCAGTGAAGGGGGGACAGGGGGCTACGAGCAGTACTTC. Protein sequence: CASSEGGTGGYEQYF.